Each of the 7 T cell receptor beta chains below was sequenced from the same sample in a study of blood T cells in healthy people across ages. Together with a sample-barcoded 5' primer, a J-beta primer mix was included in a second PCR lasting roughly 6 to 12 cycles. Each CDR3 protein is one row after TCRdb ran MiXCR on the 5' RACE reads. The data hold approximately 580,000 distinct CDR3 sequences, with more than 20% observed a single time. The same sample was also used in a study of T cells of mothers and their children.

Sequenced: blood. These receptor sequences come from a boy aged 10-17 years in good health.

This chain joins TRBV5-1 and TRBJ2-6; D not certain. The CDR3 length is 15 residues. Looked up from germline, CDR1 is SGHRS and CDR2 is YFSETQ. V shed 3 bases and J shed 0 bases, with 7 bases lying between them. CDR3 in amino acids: CASSSLVSGANVLTF. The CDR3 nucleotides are TGCGCCAGCAGCTCCCTGGTCTCTGGGGCCAACGTCCTGACTTTC.

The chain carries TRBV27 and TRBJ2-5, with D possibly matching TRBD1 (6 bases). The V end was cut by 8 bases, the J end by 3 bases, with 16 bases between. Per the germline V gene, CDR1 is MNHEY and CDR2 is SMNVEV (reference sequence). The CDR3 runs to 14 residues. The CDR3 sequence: CASGASHREETQYF. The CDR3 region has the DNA TGTGCCAGCGGAGCCTCTCACAGGGAAGAGACCCAGTACTTC.

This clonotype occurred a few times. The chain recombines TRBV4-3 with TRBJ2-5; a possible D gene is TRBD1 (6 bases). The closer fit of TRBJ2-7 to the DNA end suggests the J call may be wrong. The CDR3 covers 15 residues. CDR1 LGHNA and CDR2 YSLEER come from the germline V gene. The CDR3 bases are TGCGCCAGCAGGTATTCGGTGACAGGCTCCTACGAGCAGTACTTC. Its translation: CASRYSVTGSYEQYF.

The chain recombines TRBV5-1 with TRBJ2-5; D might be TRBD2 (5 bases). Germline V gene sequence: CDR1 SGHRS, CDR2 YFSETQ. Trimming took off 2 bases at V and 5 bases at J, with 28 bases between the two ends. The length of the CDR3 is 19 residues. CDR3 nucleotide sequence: TGCGCCAGCAGCTTCACTGACCCGCCGAACGAAGAGTGGAGGGAGACCCAGTACTTC. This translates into CASSFTDPPNEEWRETQYF.

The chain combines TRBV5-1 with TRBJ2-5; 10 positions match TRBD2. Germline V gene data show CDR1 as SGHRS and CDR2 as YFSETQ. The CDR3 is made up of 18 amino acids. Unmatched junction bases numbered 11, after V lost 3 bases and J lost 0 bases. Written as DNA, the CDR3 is TGCGCCAGCAGCTCGCGTCCACTTCTAGCGGGAGACCAAGAGACCCAGTACTTC. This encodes CASSSRPLLAGDQETQYF.

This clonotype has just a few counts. The CDR3 protein is CASSFRQIGETQYF. The CDR3 DNA follows: TGTGCCAGCAGTTTCAGACAGATAGGGGAGACCCAGTACTTC. V and J are TRBV6-6 and TRBJ2-5, with a weak D call TRBD1 (5 bases). V lost 4 bases to trimming and J lost 5 bases, with 14 bases between them. Germline V gene sequence: CDR1 MNHNY, CDR2 SVGAGI (reference sequence). CDR3 size: 14 residues.

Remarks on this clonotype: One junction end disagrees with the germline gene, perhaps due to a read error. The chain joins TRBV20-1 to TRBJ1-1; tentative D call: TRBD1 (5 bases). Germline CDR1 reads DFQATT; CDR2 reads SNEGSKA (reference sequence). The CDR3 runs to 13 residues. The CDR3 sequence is CSARDVAGTEASF. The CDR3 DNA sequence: TGCAGTGCTAGAGATGTAGCGGGGACTGAAGCTTCCTTT.